This is a list of T cell receptor beta chains from one sample in a study of blood T cells in healthy people across ages. TCRdb passed the 5' RACE reads through MiXCR, listing each CDR3 protein once. The sample includes about a million distinct CDR3 sequences, 35% to 45% seen only once; the top ten take about 12%. The sample consisted of blood. The receptors originated from a man between 18 and 35 years old in good health. The CDR3 runs from the conserved cysteine through the conserved F or W. Each record gives: V gene, clone size, CDR3 length, J gene, D gene, CDR3 DNA, CDR3 protein. A D gene is named only where the DNA matches it firmly. Some rows mark clone size as missing; the rest say once, few, many or name a class of expanded clone.

TRBV5-1	few	13	TRBJ1-1	-	TGCGCCAGCAGCTGGGCTGAGGGCACTGAAGCTTTCTTT	CASSWAEGTEAFF
TRBV6-6	few	14	TRBJ1-1	-	TGTGCCAGCAGACGCGGAGGGGCGGCAACTGAAGCTTTCTTT	CASRRGGAATEAFF
TRBV7-3	many	13	TRBJ1-1	-	TGTGCCAGCAGCCCCGACGTAAACACTGAAGCTTTCTTT	CASSPDVNTEAFF
TRBV12-3/TRBV12-4	-	16	TRBJ1-1	-	TGTGCCAGCAGTTTATCGCCAAGGACGGGTAACACTGAAGCTTTCTTT	CASSLSPRTGNTEAFF
TRBV30	-	12	TRBJ1-5	-	TGTGCCTGGAGTGCGGGGGAACAGCCCCAGCATTTT	CAWSAGEQPQHF
TRBV27	few	13	TRBJ2-1	-	TGTGCCAGCAGCGTGACGCTCTACAATGAGCAGTTCTTC	CASSVTLYNEQFF
TRBV29-1	many	11	TRBJ1-1	-	TGCAGCGTTGAACTGGCCAGAAGAGCTTTCTTT	CSVELARRAFF
TRBV6-5	-	15	TRBJ1-2	-	TGTGCCAGCAGAAAACCATCCTCGGGGGGTACGTGCTACACCTTC	CASRKPSSGGTCYTF
TRBV25-1	-	16	TRBJ1-3	-	TGTGCCAGCAGTGAATCTAGGGTCTTAGCTGGAAACACCATATATTTT	CASSESRVLAGNTIYF
TRBV2	once	14	TRBJ1-5	-	TGTGCCAGCGGCGGCAGGGTTGTTTCTGGGCCCCAGCATTTT	CASGGRVVSGPQHF
TRBV29-1	-	14	TRBJ2-3	TRBD1	TGCAGCGTCACAGGGGGCGCGGGAACAGATACGCAGTATTTT	CSVTGGAGTDTQYF
TRBV6-2/TRBV6-3	-	13	TRBJ2-7	TRBD1	TGTGCCAGCAGTTACTCTCAGGGGGCTGAGCAGTACTTC	CASSYSQGAEQYF
TRBV12-3/TRBV12-4	few	16	TRBJ2-5	-	TGTGCCAGCAGTTCCGCCGACTCTTACCATAGAGAGACCCAGTACTTC	CASSSADSYHRETQYF
TRBV12-3/TRBV12-4	-	12	TRBJ1-5	TRBD1	TGTGCCAGCAGCAGGGGGCAAGAGCCCCAGCATTTT	CASSRGQEPQHF
TRBV9	few	14	TRBJ2-4	TRBD1	TGTGCCAGCAGCCCCCGGACAGGATTAAACATTCAGTACTTC	CASSPRTGLNIQYF
TRBV6-2/TRBV6-3	-	16	TRBJ2-5	-	TGTGCCAGCAGTTATGGTGCGAACGCGGGACACAATGAGCAGTACTTC	CASSYGANAGHNEQYF
TRBV5-1	few	11	TRBJ2-5	-	TGCGCCAGCGCAAGGGCAGAGACCCAGTACTTC	CASARAETQYF
TRBV7-9	-	15	TRBJ2-3	-	TGTGCCAGCAACCTACAGAGGGGGAGCACAGATACGCAGTATTTT	CASNLQRGSTDTQYF
TRBV20-1	-	12	TRBJ2-3	-	TGCAGTGCTAGAGACGTGGCAGATACGCAGTATTTT	CSARDVADTQYF
TRBV10-3	-	15	TRBJ1-5	TRBD1	TGTGCCATCAGCCAGGACAGGGGAAGTGATCAGCCCCAGCATTTT	CAISQDRGSDQPQHF
TRBV12-3/TRBV12-4	few	15	TRBJ1-6	-	TGTGCCAGCAGTTTGGGGGGGATGCGAGATTCACCCCTCCACTTT	CASSLGGMRDSPLHF
TRBV7-2	-	14	TRBJ2-2	TRBD1	TGTGCCAGCAGCTTACTACAGGGGCCCGGGGAGCTGTTTTTT	CASSLLQGPGELFF